These T cell receptor beta chains were read from a single sample in a study of T cell repertoires in cytomegalovirus infection. TCRdb re-derived calls from the reads in MiXCR, one entry per CDR3 protein. The table has some 240,000 distinct CDR3 sequences, about a sixth seen once. Source material: CD8+ T cells from PBMCs. Receptor source: a human donor in good health (CMV status not recorded). Some clones in this sample may be carry-over from other donors' samples. CDR3s include the opening cysteine and the closing phenylalanine or tryptophan. D genes are given only for firm matches.

j_gene	d_gene	v_gene	CDR3aa
TRBJ1-4	TRBD1	TRBV20-1	CSATRTGPFEKLFF
TRBJ2-3	TRBD1	TRBV28	CASSRDSPSTDTQYF
TRBJ2-2	-	TRBV5-5	CASSLQGINTGELFF
TRBJ1-3	-	TRBV7-9	CASRAGSAWDTIYF
TRBJ1-5	-	TRBV4-2	CASSQDAQGVGNQPQHF
TRBJ2-3	TRBD1	TRBV2	CASSDQGDVSSTDTQYF
TRBJ1-1	-	TRBV5-6	CASSLTDFYEAFF
TRBJ2-2	TRBD2	TRBV7-6	CASSGDWSSGGANTGELFF
TRBJ1-6	TRBD1	TRBV29-1	CSVDTRDRVFLPLHF
TRBJ2-1	TRBD2	TRBV20-1	CSARDELALEYNEQFF
TRBJ2-3	-	TRBV27	CASSFFSSADTDTQYF
TRBJ2-1	TRBD1	TRBV18	CASSPPFVTGGLDEQFF
TRBJ2-1	TRBD1	TRBV6-5	CASSYSWDRNNEQFF
TRBJ2-1	TRBD1	TRBV2	CASTGTEGGNEQFF
TRBJ2-1	-	TRBV7-2	CASSLEKGRGSYNEQFF
TRBJ1-1	-	TRBV2	CASDTDKLMDYGRMNTEAFF
TRBJ2-3	-	TRBV5-1	CASSFRGASADTQYF
TRBJ2-7	TRBD2	TRBV9	CASSVAGGPFDEQYF
TRBJ1-6	-	TRBV14	CASSQPGQGSSYNSPLHF
TRBJ2-1	-	TRBV27	CASSFSDAEKFF
TRBJ2-7	TRBD1	TRBV9	CASSGGQGAHYEQYF
TRBJ2-7	-	TRBV11-2	CASSLWSRADSYEQYF